Listed below are T cell receptor beta chains from one sample, sequenced in a study of cytomegalovirus exposure and HLA in healthy donors. TCRdb's copy holds only in-frame clones and misses some; the assay was immunoSEQ multiplex PCR. The sample contains some 220,000 clones, around 90% of which appear only once. Sample: PBMCs. These receptor sequences come from a woman in her late teens or twenties in good health and CMV-seronegative. CDR3s include the opening cysteine and the closing phenylalanine or tryptophan. A D gene is named only where the DNA matches it firmly. Some rows have no size entry. The others give once, few or many, or a class for an expanded clone.

j_gene	d_gene	abundance	v_gene	CDR3aa	CDR3nt
TRBJ2-2	TRBD2	-	TRBV2	CASIENSGRAGFGELFF	TGTGCCAGCATTGAGAATAGCGGGAGGGCCGGGTTCGGGGAGCTGTTTTTT
TRBJ1-1	-	-	TRBV15	CATSRGHEAFF	TGTGCCACCAGCCGCGGACACGAAGCTTTCTTT
TRBJ2-7	-	-	TRBV7-6	CASSSGWTAEDYEQYF	TGTGCCAGCAGCTCCGGGTGGACTGCGGAAGACTACGAGCAGTACTTC
TRBJ2-7	-	-	TRBV11-2	CASSLVLRSDYEQYF	TGTGCCAGCAGCTTAGTTCTAAGGAGCGACTACGAGCAGTACTTC
TRBJ1-2	-	-	TRBV5-1	CASSLRRNYGYTF	TGCGCCAGCAGCTTGAGGCGGAACTATGGCTACACCTTC
TRBJ1-2	TRBD1	-	TRBV19	CASRDRASYGYTF	TGTGCCAGTCGGGACAGGGCGAGCTATGGCTACACCTTC
TRBJ2-1	-	-	TRBV6-1	CASAQGYEQFF	TGTGCCAGCGCACAGGGCTATGAGCAGTTCTTC
TRBJ2-3	TRBD2	-	TRBV11-2	CASRRGGRETDTQYF	TGTGCCAGCAGGCGGGGCGGGAGGGAGACAGATACGCAGTATTTT
TRBJ1-6	TRBD1	-	TRBV11-1	CASSLAGQGENSPLHF	TGTGCCAGCAGCTTAGCGGGACAGGGGGAGAATTCACCCCTCCACTTT
TRBJ2-6	-	-	TRBV12-5	CASGLVLATANVLTF	TGTGCTAGTGGTTTGGTATTGGCCACAGCCAACGTCCTGACTTTC
TRBJ1-5	-	-	TRBV28	CASSTRGGSNQPQHF	TGTGCCAGTAGTACGAGGGGGGGTAGCAATCAGCCCCAGCATTTT
TRBJ2-7	-	-	TRBV9	CASSVDLGKVYEQYF	TGTGCCAGCAGCGTAGATCTAGGCAAAGTCTACGAGCAGTACTTC
TRBJ2-2	TRBD1	many	TRBV6-4	CASSETGDTGELFF	TGTGCCAGCAGTGAGACAGGGGACACCGGGGAGCTGTTTTTT
TRBJ2-7	-	-	TRBV6-5	CASSSRDWGYEQYF	TGTGCCAGCAGTTCCCGGGATTGGGGCTACGAGCAGTACTTC
TRBJ1-4	-	once	TRBV7-9	CASSSRQGYEKLFF	TGTGCCAGCAGTTCTCGTCAGGGCTATGAAAAACTGTTTTTT
TRBJ2-7	-	once	TRBV21-1	CASSIYPGQGTYEQYF	TGTGCCAGCAGCATATACCCGGGACAGGGTACCTACGAGCAGTACTTC
TRBJ2-1	TRBD2	-	TRBV27	CASSLVGGSSYNEQFF	TGTGCCAGCAGTTTAGTAGGCGGGAGCTCCTACAATGAGCAGTTCTTC
TRBJ2-3	-	few	TRBV19	CASSGPQGGTDTQYF	TGTGCCAGTAGCGGGCCACAGGGTGGGACAGATACGCAGTATTTT
TRBJ1-2	-	-	TRBV28	CASSFGSYGYTF	TGTGCCAGCAGTTTCGGTTCCTATGGCTACACCTTC
TRBJ2-7	TRBD1	-	TRBV10-3	CAISARDSLYEQYF	TGTGCCATCAGTGCCCGGGACAGCCTCTACGAGCAGTACTTC
TRBJ2-5	-	once	TRBV7-6	CASSLYGGVQETQYF	TGTGCCAGCAGCTTATACGGCGGGGTCCAAGAGACCCAGTACTTC
TRBJ2-1	-	-	TRBV11-2	CASSLSEEQFF	TGTGCCAGCAGCTTAAGCGAGGAGCAGTTCTTC
TRBJ1-5	-	-	TRBV5-4	CASSLFQGGQPQHF	TGTGCCAGCAGCTTGTTTCAGGGAGGTCAGCCCCAGCATTTT
TRBJ1-2	-	-	TRBV10-3	CAISEGHNYGYTF	TGTGCCATCAGTGAAGGACACAACTATGGCTACACCTTC
TRBJ1-2	TRBD1	-	TRBV27	CASSEWTWGQGLYGYTF	TGTGCCAGCAGTGAATGGACTTGGGGACAGGGATTATATGGCTACACCTTC
TRBJ2-7	TRBD2	-	TRBV7-6	CASSLDPGGPYEQYF	TGTGCCAGCAGCTTAGATCCGGGAGGCCCCTACGAGCAGTACTTC
TRBJ2-7	-	-	TRBV27	CASSLDRTYEQYF	TGTGCCAGCAGTCTGGACAGAACCTACGAGCAGTACTTC
TRBJ1-3	-	-	TRBV5-4	CASSLGQHSGNTIYF	TGTGCCAGCAGCTTGGGACAGCACTCTGGAAACACCATATATTTT
TRBJ2-5	-	-	TRBV5-4	CASRLTGGGETQYF	TGTGCCAGCAGGCTAACAGGGGGAGGGGAGACCCAGTACTTC
TRBJ1-1	TRBD1	once	TRBV11-3	CASSLETPGQGIFGTEAFF	TGTGCCAGCAGCTTGGAGACACCGGGACAGGGGATTTTTGGAACTGAAGCTTTCTTT
TRBJ2-1	TRBD2	few	TRBV5-1	CASSLGLAGVDEQFF	TGCGCCAGCAGCTTGGGACTAGCGGGAGTGGATGAGCAGTTCTTC
TRBJ2-4	-	-	TRBV6-6	CASSYGLVGGKNIQYF	TGTGCCAGCAGTTATGGTTTGGTAGGGGGCAAAAACATTCAGTACTTC
TRBJ2-1	-	-	TRBV29-1	CSVEEGAYEQFF	TGCAGCGTTGAAGAGGGGGCGTATGAGCAGTTCTTC
TRBJ2-3	-	-	TRBV25-1	CASSDSLAGPDTQYF	TGTGCCAGCAGTGATAGCCTAGCAGGTCCAGATACGCAGTATTTT
TRBJ2-1	TRBD2	-	TRBV5-4	CASSPRTSHNEQFF	TGTGCCAGCAGCCCCCGGACTAGCCACAATGAGCAGTTCTTC
TRBJ1-5	TRBD1	-	TRBV6-5	CASSYYPGQGNQPQHF	TGTGCCAGCAGTTACTACCCGGGACAGGGGAATCAGCCCCAGCATTTT
TRBJ2-3	TRBD2	-	TRBV11-2	CASSLRELAGFAPDTQYF	TGTGCCAGCAGCCTCAGGGAACTAGCGGGATTTGCCCCGGATACGCAGTATTTT
TRBJ2-7	TRBD2	-	TRBV29-1	CSVLASGFKSSQYF	TGCAGCGTTTTGGCTAGCGGGTTTAAAAGTTCCCAGTACTTC
TRBJ1-1	-	once	TRBV4-1	CASSLGGGARTEAFF	TGCGCCAGCAGCCTGGGAGGGGGGGCCAGAACTGAAGCTTTCTTT
TRBJ1-4	TRBD1	-	TRBV28	CATYLQGEDEKLFF	TGTGCCACGTACTTACAGGGGGAGGATGAAAAACTGTTTTTT
TRBJ1-5	-	-	TRBV5-1	CASSLGGDQPQHF	TGCGCCAGCAGCTTGGGGGGCGATCAGCCCCAGCATTTT
TRBJ2-5	-	once	TRBV6-5	CASTQRGSETQYF	TGTGCCAGCACACAAAGAGGTTCGGAGACCCAGTACTTC
TRBJ2-5	-	-	TRBV9	CASSVGPRTAEAGLQETQYF	TGTGCCAGCAGCGTAGGGCCTCGGACTGCTGAAGCTGGACTACAAGAGACCCAGTACTTC
TRBJ1-2	-	-	TRBV18	CASSPKTDSFYGYTF	TGTGCCAGCTCACCGAAGACGGACAGCTTCTATGGCTACACCTTC
TRBJ1-1	-	-	TRBV30	CAWSVSKRGRYMNTEAFF	TGTGCCTGGAGTGTATCGAAGCGGGGGCGATACATGAACACTGAAGCTTTCTTT
TRBJ2-1	TRBD1	-	TRBV11-2	CASRGQLNEQFF	TGTGCCAGCAGGGGACAGCTCAATGAGCAGTTCTTC
TRBJ2-1	TRBD2	-	TRBV7-2	CASSPTSVGEQFF	TGTGCCAGCAGCCCCACTAGCGTGGGTGAGCAGTTCTTC
TRBJ1-2	TRBD1	-	TRBV27	CASSFLGAGGNYGYTF	TGTGCCAGCAGTTTCTTAGGGGCAGGGGGCAACTATGGCTACACCTTC
TRBJ1-1	-	-	TRBV19	CASNIIEGMETFF	TGTGCCAGTAATATTATTGAGGGTATGGAAACTTTCTTT
TRBJ1-3	-	once	TRBV27	CASKTVISGNTIYF	TGTGCCAGCAAAACAGTTATCTCTGGAAACACCATATATTTT
TRBJ2-7	TRBD1	-	TRBV6-5	CASTPGQGTYEQYF	TGTGCCAGCACTCCGGGACAGGGCACCTACGAGCAGTACTTC
TRBJ1-5	-	-	TRBV5-5	CASSFLPVNQPQHF	TGTGCCAGCAGCTTTCTACCGGTCAATCAGCCCCAGCATTTT
TRBJ1-1	-	-	TRBV15	CATSRGGGSTEAFF	TGTGCCACCAGCAGAGGCGGGGGAAGCACTGAAGCTTTCTTT
TRBJ2-3	TRBD2	-	TRBV6-5	CATAGGPTDTQYF	TGTGCCACGGCGGGAGGCCCCACAGATACGCAGTATTTT
TRBJ2-7	-	-	TRBV18	CASSPPGGGLPSAYEQYF	TGTGCCAGCTCACCACCGGGGGGAGGACTCCCGTCGGCCTACGAGCAGTACTTC
TRBJ2-1	-	once	TRBV6-1	CASSWTGSNEQFF	TGTGCCAGCAGTTGGACGGGATCAAATGAGCAGTTCTTC